These 21 T cell receptor beta chains came from one sample sequenced in a study of T cells in localized non-small cell lung cancer. Sequencing was performed with immunoSEQ multiplex PCR; in TCRdb, only in-frame clones are kept and a portion is missing. The sample has about 41,000 clones, around 83% seen once. The sample consisted of PBMCs, taken before any cancer treatment. These receptors all stem from a man aged 35-69 years with stage II lung adenocarcinoma.

This chain uses TRBV12-5 with TRBJ2-3; D ambiguous. There are 13 residues in the CDR3. V lost 7 bases and J lost 1, with 9 bases in between. CDR1 LGHNT and CDR2 FRNRAP come from the germline V gene. In nucleotides, the CDR3 is TGTGCTAGTGCGTATCGGGGCACAGATACGCAGTATTTT. It yields the protein CASAYRGTDTQYF.

The rearrangement links TRBV27 to TRBJ2-1, with 11 bases lining up with TRBD2. CDR3 size: 18 residues. V shed 6 bases, J shed 0 bases, and the junction held 10 bases outside the gene matches. Germline lookup yields CDR1 MNHEY and CDR2 SMNVEV (reference sequence). The chain's CDR3 is CASRRLAGGQSSYNEQFF. The CDR3 DNA follows: TGTGCCAGCAGGAGGCTAGCGGGAGGCCAGAGCTCCTACAATGAGCAGTTCTTC.

The chain carries TRBV10-3 and TRBJ1-1; D remains ambiguous. There are 14 residues in the CDR3. Per germline, CDR1 ENHRY and CDR2 SYGVKD. Trimming left V 2 bases short and J 1 base short, with 8 bases between. Here the CDR3 reads CAISETQKNTEAFF. CDR3 DNA sequence: TGTGCCATCAGTGAGACGCAGAAGAACACTGAAGCTTTCTTT.

The chain carries TRBV6-5 and TRBJ2-7, with D perhaps matching TRBD1 (5 bases). The CDR3 totals 14 residues. Per germline, CDR1 MNHEY and CDR2 SVGAGI. V lost 0 bases, J lost 2 bases, and 8 bases lay in between. The CDR3 DNA sequence: TGTGCCAGCAGTTACTCAGCAGGGACCTACGAGCAGTACTTC. It yields the protein CASSYSAGTYEQYF.

The chain employs TRBV7-9 and TRBJ1-1, with D maybe TRBD1 (5 bases). Per germline, CDR1 SEHNR and CDR2 FQNEAQ (reference sequence). With 3 bases removed from V and 1 base from J, the gap between germline ends came to 9 bases. The CDR3 length is 14 residues. CDR3 loop: CASSLTAQNTEAFF. The CDR3 DNA reads TGTGCCAGCAGCTTGACAGCCCAGAACACTGAAGCTTTCTTT.

This clone has a single count. The rearrangement links TRBV11-3 to TRBJ2-3; D gene ambiguous. CDR1 is SGHNT and CDR2 is YENEEA in the germline V gene. This CDR3 spans 12 amino acids. Between the trimmed V and J ends, which lost 1 base and 3 bases, there was a span of 2 bases. CDR3 amino acids: CASSLGTDTQYF. For the CDR3, the DNA is TGTGCCAGCAGCTTAGGGACAGATACGCAGTATTTT.

The rearrangement links TRBV15 to TRBJ2-3; weak D call: TRBD2 (7 bases). The V gene lost 1 base and the J gene lost 5 bases, with 10 bases spanning the gap. CDR1 and CDR2 (germline): LNHNV, YYDKDF (reference sequence). The CDR3 runs to 14 residues. CDR3 DNA sequence: TGTGCCACCAGCAGAGCAGGGGAGGGAGATACGCAGTATTTT. Protein sequence: CATSRAGEGDTQYF. Based on the CDR3 plus reference TRBV15 and TRBJ2-3, the full variable domain is DAMVIQNPRYQVTQFGKPVTLSCSQTLNHNVMYWYQQKSSQAPKLLFHYYDKDFNNEADTPDNFQSRRPNTSFCFLDIRSPGLGDTAMYLCATSRAGEGDTQYFGPGTRLTVL.

The J gene is TRBJ1-2, the V gene TRBV28; unclear D gene. The CDR3 runs 13 residues. From germline, CDR1 is MDHEN and CDR2 SYDVKM. Deletions cut 7 bases from V and 1 base from J, with 10 bases between. In DNA, the CDR3 is TGTGCCAGCATCTCGGGGATTAACTATGGCTACACCTTC. Residues: CASISGINYGYTF.

The J gene is TRBJ2-3, the V gene TRBV18, with 10 positions matching TRBD2. This CDR3 spans 15 amino acids. J was trimmed by 5 bases and V by 2 bases; bases with no gene match: 4. CDR1 is KGHSH and CDR2 is LQKENI in the germline V gene. CDR3 DNA: TGTGCCAGCTCACCAGACAGCGGGAGGGAAGATACGCAGTATTTT. It codes for CASSPDSGREDTQYF.

This clone was recorded once. V usage is TRBV27 and J usage is TRBJ2-7; D possibly matches TRBD1 or TRBD2 (5 bases each). The CDR3 loop spans 14 amino acids. V shed 4 bases and J shed 5 bases, with 15 bases lying between them. CDR1 is MNHEY, CDR2 SMNVEV, per germline (reference sequence). In DNA form, the CDR3 reads TGTGCCAGCAGTTCCTGGGACGGACGGGACGAGCAGTACTTC. Translation gives CASSSWDGRDEQYF.

This chain joins TRBV13 and TRBJ2-1; D gene uncertain. Germline V gives CDR1 PRHDT, CDR2 FYEKMQ (reference sequence). CDR3 length equals 13 residues. V was cut by 1 base and J by 5 bases, with 6 bases left in between. In DNA form, the CDR3 reads TGTGCCAGCAGCTTAGCTGGGGACAATGAGCAGTTCTTC. It yields the protein CASSLAGDNEQFF. Full variable domain (rest looked up from reference TRBV13 and TRBJ2-1): AAGVIQSPRHLIKEKRETATLKCYPIPRHDTVYWYQQGPGQDPQFLISFYEKMQSDKGSIPDRFSAQQFSDYHSELNMSSLELGDSALYFCASSLAGDNEQFFGPGTRLTVL.

This clone was counted a few times. The gene calls are TRBV28 and TRBJ2-3; D remains ambiguous. The CDR3 totals 14 residues. Per the germline V gene, CDR1 is MDHEN and CDR2 is SYDVKM. V was pared by 2 bases and J by 1 base, with 7 bases between. In DNA form, the CDR3 reads TGTGCCAGCAGTTTAATTTCTCGCACAGATACGCAGTATTTT. This gives the protein CASSLISRTDTQYF.

The chain is built from TRBV27 and TRBJ1-5; the D gene is possibly TRBD1 (5 bases). The CDR3 extends over 18 amino acids. Germline V gives CDR1 MNHEY, CDR2 SMNVEV (reference sequence). The V and J ends lost 3 bases and 6 bases respectively, with 24 bases between them. The CDR3 DNA sequence: TGTGCCAGCAGTTTGGTTGGCCTTGGGGCTTCAGGTGGTCAGCCCCAGCATTTT. This codes for CASSLVGLGASGGQPQHF.

V and J are TRBV19 and TRBJ2-3, with TRBD2 identical over 14 bases. Per germline, CDR1 LNHDA and CDR2 SQIVND (reference sequence). After removal of 6 bases from V and 5 bases from J, the junction contained 16 bases not matched to a gene. This CDR3 is built from 19 residues. In nucleotides, the CDR3 is TGTGCCAGTAGCCCTTACCTAACAGCCGGGACTAGCGGGGGAGATACGCAGTATTTT. Its translation: CASSPYLTAGTSGGDTQYF.

The V and J genes are TRBV27 and TRBJ1-6; no reliable D call. Trimming removed 3 bases from V and 9 bases from J, with 12 bases in between. This CDR3 is 14 amino acids long. CDR1 and CDR2 from the germline V gene are MNHEY and SMNVEV (reference sequence). The CDR3, as DNA: TGTGCCAGCAGTTTTACAGCTGAGGGTTCACCCCTCCACTTT. Translating gives CASSFTAEGSPLHF.

The chain combines TRBV29-1 with TRBJ1-3; no definite D call. Trimming shortened V by 7 bases and J by 0 bases, and 10 bases separated the two germline ends. The germline V gene encodes CDR1 SQVTM and CDR2 ANQGSEA. The CDR3 has 13 amino acids. The CDR3 loop reads CSARWASGNTIYF. The CDR3, as DNA: TGCAGCGCCCGTTGGGCCTCTGGAAACACCATATATTTT.

CDR3 loop: CASSSFRGYGYTF. The CDR3, as DNA: TGTGCCAGCAGTTCTTTCAGGGGCTATGGCTACACCTTC. The chain has TRBV6-1 and TRBJ1-2; the D gene is possibly TRBD1 (6 bases). The CDR3 loop spans 13 amino acids. Trimming shortened V by 5 bases and J by 4 bases, and 11 bases separated the two germline ends. The V gene's germline CDR1 is MNHNS and CDR2 SASEGT.

In its sample, this clone was seen a few times. The chain joins TRBV11-2 to TRBJ2-7; TRBD2 matches 8 bases. This CDR3 comprises 12 residues. CDR1 is SGHAT and CDR2 is FQNNGV in the germline V gene. The junction had 4 bases not matched to a gene; V was cut back by 5 bases and J by 7 bases. The CDR3 DNA follows: TGTGCCAGCAGCGACATAGCGGGAGAGCAGTACTTC. Translation gives CASSDIAGEQYF.

The V and J genes are TRBV27 and TRBJ1-6, with 11 bases that match TRBD1. The germline gives CDR1 MNHEY, CDR2 SMNVEV (reference sequence). CDR3 size: 14 residues. The ends lost 8 bases at V and 9 bases at J; junction bases unmatched: 6. The CDR3: CASRGTGGISPLHF. The DNA for the CDR3 is TGTGCCAGCCGAGGGACAGGGGGAATTTCACCCCTCCACTTT.

The genes are TRBV6-6 and TRBJ2-7, with D possibly being TRBD2 (6 bases). Germline CDR1 and CDR2: MNHNY and SVGAGI (reference sequence). The CDR3 runs to 15 residues. V gave up 5 bases and J gave up 5 bases, with 19 bases separating them. CDR3 sequence reads: CASSLGGNTRDEQYF. CDR3 nucleotides: TGTGCCAGCAGTCTGGGGGGAAATACCCGTGACGAGCAGTACTTC.

V is TRBV30 and J is TRBJ1-6; maybe TRBD1 (6 bases). Trimming left V 3 bases short and J 7 bases short, with 19 bases between. The CDR3 length is 16 residues. Germline CDR1 GTSNPN, CDR2 SVGIG (reference sequence). The CDR3 is CAWSLARPGDNSPLHF. In DNA, the CDR3 is TGTGCCTGGAGCCTGGCCCGGCCAGGGGACAATTCACCCCTCCACTTT.